A selection of T cell receptor beta chains follows, all from one sample in a study of T cell repertoires in ileal Crohn's disease. Using immunoSEQ multiplex PCR, the repertoire was profiled, and TCRdb retains in-frame clones only, with some absent. The sample contains more than 4,000 clones, 76% of which appear only once. Sample: ileal tissue. These receptors came from an adult with Crohn's disease. Both conserved end residues are part of each CDR3. The D gene is left open where the match is weak. Clone size appears in some rows only: once, few, many, or a class for an expanded clone.

V gene: TRBV9; clone size: few; D gene: TRBD2; J gene: TRBJ2-1; CDR3 protein: CASSVDMAGVGEQFF; CDR3 DNA: TGTGCCAGCAGCGTTGACATGGCGGGAGTTGGTGAGCAGTTCTTC
V gene: TRBV4-1; clone size: .; D gene: TRBD1; J gene: TRBJ1-1; CDR3 protein: CASSQADRRNTEAFF; CDR3 DNA: TGCGCCAGCAGCCAAGCGGACAGGAGAAACACTGAAGCTTTCTTT
V gene: TRBV7-8; clone size: .; D gene: .; J gene: TRBJ2-7; CDR3 protein: CASSFEGYEQYF; CDR3 DNA: TGTGCCAGCAGCTTTGAGGGATACGAGCAGTACTTC
V gene: TRBV25-1; clone size: .; D gene: .; J gene: TRBJ2-7; CDR3 protein: CASTHSYEQYF; CDR3 DNA: TGTGCCAGCACACACTCCTACGAGCAGTACTTC
V gene: TRBV28; clone size: once; D gene: .; J gene: TRBJ2-7; CDR3 protein: CASSLAGYEQYF; CDR3 DNA: TGTGCCAGCAGTTTAGCGGGATACGAGCAGTACTTC
V gene: TRBV27; clone size: .; D gene: .; J gene: TRBJ1-6; CDR3 protein: CASSLPNSPLHF; CDR3 DNA: TGTGCCAGCAGTCTCCCCAATTCACCCCTCCACTTT
V gene: TRBV6-1; clone size: .; D gene: .; J gene: TRBJ1-6; CDR3 protein: CASSETGGMRSPLHF; CDR3 DNA: TGTGCCAGCAGTGAAACGGGGGGGATGCGGTCACCCCTCCACTTT
V gene: TRBV5-1; clone size: .; D gene: TRBD1; J gene: TRBJ1-4; CDR3 protein: CASSLGTGFEKLFF; CDR3 DNA: TGCGCCAGCAGCTTGGGGACAGGGTTCGAAAAACTGTTTTTT
V gene: TRBV27; clone size: .; D gene: .; J gene: TRBJ1-6; CDR3 protein: CASSPINSPLHF; CDR3 DNA: TGTGCCAGCAGCCCTATTAATTCACCCCTCCACTTT
V gene: TRBV4-1; clone size: .; D gene: .; J gene: TRBJ2-7; CDR3 protein: CASSQEPSARSYEQYF; CDR3 DNA: TGCGCCAGCAGCCAAGAACCCAGCGCCCGCTCCTACGAGCAGTACTTC
V gene: TRBV11-2; clone size: .; D gene: .; J gene: TRBJ1-1; CDR3 protein: CASSLSGERTEAFF; CDR3 DNA: TGTGCCAGCAGCTTATCTGGGGAGAGAACTGAAGCTTTCTTT
V gene: TRBV7-9; clone size: once; D gene: .; J gene: TRBJ1-2; CDR3 protein: CASKRGGGGKGTNYGYTF; CDR3 DNA: TGTGCCAGCAAGAGAGGGGGGGGAGGCAAGGGGACTAACTATGGCTACACCTTC
V gene: TRBV5-1; clone size: .; D gene: .; J gene: TRBJ2-3; CDR3 protein: CASTDGDTDTQYF; CDR3 DNA: TGCGCCAGCACCGACGGAGACACAGATACGCAGTATTTT
V gene: TRBV5-1; clone size: .; D gene: .; J gene: TRBJ1-4; CDR3 protein: CASSLSGGRVENEKLFF; CDR3 DNA: TGCGCCAGCAGCTTGAGCGGGGGACGGGTGGAAAATGAAAAACTGTTTTTT
V gene: TRBV5-1; clone size: .; D gene: .; J gene: TRBJ1-2; CDR3 protein: CASSPTEANYGYTF; CDR3 DNA: TGCGCCAGCAGCCCGACTGAAGCTAACTATGGCTACACCTTT
V gene: TRBV6-1; clone size: once; D gene: .; J gene: TRBJ1-5; CDR3 protein: CASSVGTISNQPQHF; CDR3 DNA: TGTGCCAGCAGTGTGGGCACAATTAGCAATCAGCCCCAGCATTTT
V gene: TRBV5-4; clone size: .; D gene: TRBD1; J gene: TRBJ2-2; CDR3 protein: CASSQKPGQGAGELFF; CDR3 DNA: TGCGCCAGCAGCCAAAAACCGGGACAGGGGGCCGGGGAGCTGTTTTTT
V gene: TRBV10-1; clone size: few; D gene: TRBD1; J gene: TRBJ2-6; CDR3 protein: CARPPGQVCSGANVLTF; CDR3 DNA: TGCGCCAGGCCACCGGGACAGGTGTGCTCTGGGGCCAACGTCCTGACTTTC
V gene: TRBV19; clone size: .; D gene: .; J gene: TRBJ1-1; CDR3 protein: CASDRPQRDGGSNTEAFF; CDR3 DNA: TGTGCCAGTGATCGACCCCAGAGGGACGGAGGGTCTAACACTGAAGCTTTCTTT
V gene: TRBV5-1; clone size: .; D gene: .; J gene: TRBJ2-2; CDR3 protein: CASNRGESNTGELFF; CDR3 DNA: TGCGCCAGCAACCGGGGTGAGTCGAACACCGGGGAGCTGTTTTTT
V gene: TRBV6-4; clone size: .; D gene: .; J gene: TRBJ2-2; CDR3 protein: CASSASGSTGELFF; CDR3 DNA: TGTGCCAGCAGTGCATCCGGGAGCACCGGGGAGCTGTTTTTT
V gene: TRBV7-2; clone size: .; D gene: TRBD1; J gene: TRBJ1-4; CDR3 protein: CASSWTGGVREKLFF; CDR3 DNA: TGTGCCAGCAGCTGGACAGGGGGCGTCAGGGAAAAACTGTTTTTT
V gene: TRBV9; clone size: .; D gene: .; J gene: TRBJ2-2; CDR3 protein: CASSVGWGQNTGELFF; CDR3 DNA: TGTGCCAGCAGCGTAGGCTGGGGGCAAAACACCGGGGAGCTGTTTTTT
V gene: TRBV6-1; clone size: .; D gene: .; J gene: TRBJ2-7; CDR3 protein: CASSEFGSGVYEQYF; CDR3 DNA: TGTGCCAGCAGTGAGTTTGGCTCAGGGGTGTACGAGCAGTACTTC
V gene: TRBV7-9; clone size: .; D gene: TRBD1; J gene: TRBJ1-6; CDR3 protein: CASRSDRTGVNSPLHF; CDR3 DNA: TGTGCCAGCAGATCAGATAGGACAGGGGTGAATTCACCCCTCCACTTT
V gene: TRBV19; clone size: few; D gene: .; J gene: TRBJ1-1; CDR3 protein: CASSARGWNTEAFF; CDR3 DNA: TGTGCCAGTAGTGCCCGGGGGTGGAACACTGAAGCTTTCTTT
V gene: TRBV5-1; clone size: .; D gene: TRBD1; J gene: TRBJ1-4; CDR3 protein: CASSSGQAWTNEKLFF; CDR3 DNA: TGCGCCAGCAGCTCTGGACAGGCTTGGACTAATGAAAAACTGTTTTTT
V gene: TRBV7-2; clone size: .; D gene: .; J gene: TRBJ1-6; CDR3 protein: CASSLALTNSPLHF; CDR3 DNA: TGTGCCAGCAGCTTAGCGCTGACAAATTCACCCCTCCACTTT
V gene: TRBV5-1; clone size: .; D gene: .; J gene: TRBJ1-3; CDR3 protein: CASSLGPGNTIYF; CDR3 DNA: TGCGCCAGCAGCTTGGGGCCTGGAAACACCATATATTTT
V gene: TRBV19; clone size: few; D gene: TRBD1; J gene: TRBJ2-3; CDR3 protein: CASSRTGEWTDTQYF; CDR3 DNA: TGTGCCAGTAGTCGGACAGGGGAATGGACAGATACGCAGTATTTT
V gene: TRBV19; clone size: .; D gene: TRBD1; J gene: TRBJ1-1; CDR3 protein: CATRDRENSEAFF; CDR3 DNA: TGTGCCACTCGGGACAGGGAAAATAGCGAAGCTTTCTTT
V gene: TRBV5-1; clone size: .; D gene: TRBD1; J gene: TRBJ1-1; CDR3 protein: CASSPGQGTTEAFF; CDR3 DNA: TGCGCCAGCAGCCCCGGACAGGGCACCACTGAAGCTTTCTTT
V gene: TRBV5-6; clone size: .; D gene: TRBD1; J gene: TRBJ1-2; CDR3 protein: CASSSPRGNYGYTF; CDR3 DNA: TGTGCCAGCAGCTCCCCCAGGGGGAACTATGGCTACACCTTC
V gene: TRBV5-1; clone size: few; D gene: .; J gene: TRBJ1-5; CDR3 protein: CASSLEGANNQPQHF; CDR3 DNA: TGCGCCAGCAGCTTGGAAGGGGCGAACAATCAGCCCCAGCATTTT
V gene: TRBV29-1; clone size: .; D gene: TRBD2; J gene: TRBJ2-7; CDR3 protein: CSVESGGVYEQYF; CDR3 DNA: TGCAGCGTTGAATCGGGGGGGGTCTACGAGCAGTACTTC
V gene: TRBV5-1; clone size: .; D gene: TRBD2; J gene: TRBJ2-3; CDR3 protein: CASSRAGAFTDTQYF; CDR3 DNA: TGCGCCAGCAGCCGAGCGGGGGCCTTCACAGATACGCAGTATTTT
V gene: TRBV9; clone size: once; D gene: .; J gene: TRBJ1-4; CDR3 protein: CASSVEGGGVNEKLFF; CDR3 DNA: TGTGCCAGCAGCGTAGAAGGCGGGGGGGTAAATGAAAAACTGTTTTTT
V gene: TRBV27; clone size: .; D gene: TRBD1; J gene: TRBJ1-6; CDR3 protein: CASSYSPGTGDNSPLHF; CDR3 DNA: TGTGCCAGCAGCTATAGCCCCGGGACAGGGGATAATTCACCCCTCCACTTT
V gene: TRBV7-9; clone size: .; D gene: TRBD1; J gene: TRBJ1-1; CDR3 protein: CASSLVSYRGLKDTEAFF; CDR3 DNA: TGTGCCAGCAGCTTAGTTAGCTACAGGGGGTTAAAAGACACTGAAGCTTTCTTT
V gene: TRBV2; clone size: .; D gene: .; J gene: TRBJ2-1; CDR3 protein: CASSEAQLGIEQFF; CDR3 DNA: TGTGCCAGCAGTGAAGCACAGTTAGGCATTGAGCAGTTCTTC
V gene: TRBV5-1; clone size: .; D gene: TRBD2; J gene: TRBJ2-5; CDR3 protein: CASNLQAGSQETQYF; CDR3 DNA: TGCGCCAGCAACCTACAAGCGGGGTCCCAAGAGACCCAGTACTTC
V gene: TRBV6-1; clone size: .; D gene: .; J gene: TRBJ1-1; CDR3 protein: CASSDRENTEAFF; CDR3 DNA: TGTGCCAGCAGTGACAGGGAGAACACTGAAGCTTTCTTT
V gene: TRBV13; clone size: .; D gene: .; J gene: TRBJ1-3; CDR3 protein: CASRGGTRSGNTIYF; CDR3 DNA: TGTGCCAGCAGGGGTGGGACACGCTCTGGAAACACCATATATTTT
V gene: TRBV5-1; clone size: .; D gene: TRBD2; J gene: TRBJ2-1; CDR3 protein: CASSLAVREAGNEQFF; CDR3 DNA: TGCGCCAGCAGCTTGGCCGTACGGGAGGCGGGCAATGAGCAGTTCTTC
V gene: TRBV19; clone size: .; D gene: TRBD2; J gene: TRBJ2-7; CDR3 protein: CASSPRGGTFYEQYF; CDR3 DNA: TGTGCCAGTAGTCCAAGGGGAGGGACCTTCTACGAGCAGTACTTC
V gene: TRBV19; clone size: .; D gene: .; J gene: TRBJ1-3; CDR3 protein: CASTVSSGNTIYF; CDR3 DNA: TGTGCCAGTACTGTGAGCTCTGGAAACACCATATATTTT
V gene: TRBV5-1; clone size: .; D gene: .; J gene: TRBJ2-3; CDR3 protein: CASSLGTGRTDTQYF; CDR3 DNA: TGCGCCAGCAGCCTCGGGACTGGACGCACAGATACGCAGTATTTT
V gene: TRBV7-2; clone size: .; D gene: .; J gene: TRBJ1-3; CDR3 protein: CASSLGGSRVSGNTIYF; CDR3 DNA: TGTGCCAGCAGCTTAGGAGGGTCACGCGTCTCTGGAAACACCATATATTTT
V gene: TRBV6-5; clone size: .; D gene: .; J gene: TRBJ1-3; CDR3 protein: CASSPIYQGNTIYF; CDR3 DNA: TGTGCCAGCAGCCCTATCTACCAAGGAAACACCATATATTTT
V gene: TRBV11-2; clone size: .; D gene: .; J gene: TRBJ2-1; CDR3 protein: CASSSTPNSYNEQFF; CDR3 DNA: TGTGCCAGCAGCTCCACTCCCAACTCCTACAATGAGCAGTTCTTC
V gene: TRBV20-1; clone size: .; D gene: .; J gene: TRBJ2-7; CDR3 protein: CSAGQAYEQYF; CDR3 DNA: TGCAGTGCTGGCCAAGCCTACGAGCAGTACTTC
V gene: TRBV18; clone size: .; D gene: TRBD2; J gene: TRBJ2-5; CDR3 protein: CASSPPVRASGREETQYF; CDR3 DNA: TGTGCCAGCTCACCACCGGTGAGGGCTAGCGGGAGGGAAGAGACCCAGTACTTC
V gene: TRBV7-2; clone size: .; D gene: .; J gene: TRBJ1-2; CDR3 protein: CASSSGRQGFYGYTF; CDR3 DNA: TGTGCCAGCAGCTCCGGAAGGCAGGGGTTCTATGGCTACACCTTC